This TCR beta chain was captured by sequencing in a study of post-analysis software for immune sequencing data. Overall study results and limits: Pronounced co-clustering by F measure was evident among identically batched samples. A few TRBV segments (TRBV5-6, TRBV5-1 and TRBV20-1 among them) occurred more frequently in patients than in controls.

In the case of this clonotype: The antigen is unknown.

This CDR3 has 14 residues. V was shortened by 4 bases and J by 5 bases, with 13 bases between the two germline ends. The germline CDR1 and CDR2 sequences are SGHDT and YYEEEE. cDNA libraries of TCR beta carried unique molecular identifiers. Some 540,000 cDNA molecules were obtained from around 1 to 10 million T cells. One entry per CDR3 protein results from TCRdb running MiXCR on the PCR reads. The sample includes some 260,000 distinct CDR3 sequences, 35% to 45% seen only once; the top ten take around 4.8%. The chain employs TRBV5-6 and TRBJ2-1, with D hard to call. Source material: blood. This TCR was sampled from a girl under 18 with multiple sclerosis. The DNA of the CDR3 is TGTGCCAGCAGCCACGGACCTAACCACAATGAGCAGTTCTTC. Translating it yields CASSHGPNHNEQFF.